This T cell receptor beta chain was recovered during a study of CD8 T cells in ankylosing spondylitis. V lost 5 bases and J lost 1, with 10 bases in between. The germline V gene encodes CDR1 DFQATT and CDR2 SNEGSKA (reference sequence). CDR3 length equals 13 residues. The study's findings and limits: Clones linked to the disease showed a CD8+ phenotype. They occurred at relatively low frequencies in peripheral blood. Researchers reportedly found disease-linked clones significantly enriched in matched ankylosing spondylitis synovial fluid. One TCR beta motif, made up of eight or nine highly homologous variants, appeared characteristic of ankylosing spondylitis blood.

MiXCR, run by TCRdb on the 5' RACE reads, gives a single entry per CDR3 protein. The data contain approximately 240,000 distinct CDR3 sequences, roughly 25% of them singletons. This clonotype has only a few counts. The antigen is undetermined. The rearrangement links TRBV20-1 to TRBJ2-3; D remains unclear. Sample: blood, either unsorted or a sorted T cell fraction (not recorded which). The source of this sequence is a male donor with ankylosing spondylitis or in good health (not recorded which). CDR3 nucleotide sequence: TGCAGTGCTCCCTCTGCTGGCACAGATACGCAGTATTTT. Translation: CSAPSAGTDTQYF.